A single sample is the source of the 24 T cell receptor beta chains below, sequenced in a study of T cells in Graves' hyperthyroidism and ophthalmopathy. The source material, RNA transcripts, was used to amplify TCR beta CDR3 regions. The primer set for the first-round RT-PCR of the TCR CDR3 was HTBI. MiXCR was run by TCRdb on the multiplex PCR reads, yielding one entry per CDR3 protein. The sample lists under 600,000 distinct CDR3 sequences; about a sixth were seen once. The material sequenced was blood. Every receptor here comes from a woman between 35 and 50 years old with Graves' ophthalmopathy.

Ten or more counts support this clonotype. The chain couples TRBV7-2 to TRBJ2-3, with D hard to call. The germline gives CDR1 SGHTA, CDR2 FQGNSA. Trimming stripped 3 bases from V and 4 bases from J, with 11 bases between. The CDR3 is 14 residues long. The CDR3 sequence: CASSFNKGPDTQYF. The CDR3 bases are TGTGCCAGCAGCTTCAACAAAGGGCCAGATACGCAGTATTTT.

As DNA, the CDR3 is TGTGCCAGCAGCTTAGATACGATATCCAAGACCCAGTACTTC. This gives the protein CASSLDTISKTQYF. The J gene is TRBJ2-5, the V gene TRBV3-1; D not resolved. Trimming shortened V by 5 bases and J by 6 bases, and 16 bases separated the two germline ends. The CDR3 has 14 amino acids. Germline CDR1 LGHDT, CDR2 YNNKEL (reference sequence).

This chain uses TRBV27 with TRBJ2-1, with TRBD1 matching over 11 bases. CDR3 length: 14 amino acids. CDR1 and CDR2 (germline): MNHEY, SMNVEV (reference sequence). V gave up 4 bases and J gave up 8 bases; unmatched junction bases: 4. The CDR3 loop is CASSSRDRGDEQFF. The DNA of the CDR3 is TGTGCCAGCAGTTCCCGGGACAGGGGGGATGAGCAGTTCTTC.

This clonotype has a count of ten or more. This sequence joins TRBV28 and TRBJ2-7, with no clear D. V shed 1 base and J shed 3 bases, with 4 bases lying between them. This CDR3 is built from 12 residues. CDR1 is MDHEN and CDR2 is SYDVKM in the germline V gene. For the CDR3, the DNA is TGTGCCAGCAGTTTATATCGCTACGAGCAGTACTTC. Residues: CASSLYRYEQYF.

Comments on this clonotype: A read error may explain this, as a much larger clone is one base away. In DNA, the CDR3 is TGTGCCAGCCAGCATACAATCTGGGCAGGGTGGAATTCACCCCTCTACTTT. Translating it yields CASQHTIWAGWNSPLYF. The chain is built from TRBV6-1 and TRBJ1-6, with D possibly matching TRBD1 (5 bases). CDR1 MNHNS and CDR2 SASEGT come from the germline V gene. The CDR3 covers 17 residues.

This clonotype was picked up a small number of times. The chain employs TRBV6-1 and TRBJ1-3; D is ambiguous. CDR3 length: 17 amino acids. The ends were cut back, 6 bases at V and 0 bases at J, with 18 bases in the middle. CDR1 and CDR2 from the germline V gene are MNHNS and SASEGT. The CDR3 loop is CASSPLLFAGSGNTIYF. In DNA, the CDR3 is TGTGCCAGCAGCCCTCTCCTCTTTGCCGGCTCTGGAAACACCATATATTTT.

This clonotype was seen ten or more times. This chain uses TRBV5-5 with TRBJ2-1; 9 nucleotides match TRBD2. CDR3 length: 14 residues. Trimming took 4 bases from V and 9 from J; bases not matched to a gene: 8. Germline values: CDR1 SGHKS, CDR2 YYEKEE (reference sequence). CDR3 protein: CASSPGLAWGEQFF. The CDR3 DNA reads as TGTGCCAGCAGCCCCGGACTAGCGTGGGGTGAGCAGTTCTTC.

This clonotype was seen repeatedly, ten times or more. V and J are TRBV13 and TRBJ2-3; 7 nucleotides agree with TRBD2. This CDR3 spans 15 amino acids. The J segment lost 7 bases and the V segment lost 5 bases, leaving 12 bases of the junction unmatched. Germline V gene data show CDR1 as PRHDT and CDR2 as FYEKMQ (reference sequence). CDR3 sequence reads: CASSLRGVTSNTQYF. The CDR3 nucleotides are TGTGCCAGCAGCCTCCGGGGGGTGACATCGAATACGCAGTATTTT.

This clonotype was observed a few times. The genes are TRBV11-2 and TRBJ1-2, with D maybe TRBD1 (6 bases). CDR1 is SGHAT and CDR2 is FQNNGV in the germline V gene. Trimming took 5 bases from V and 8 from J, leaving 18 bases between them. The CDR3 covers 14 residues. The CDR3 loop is CASSGGAGAWGYTF. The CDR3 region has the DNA TGTGCCAGCAGCGGGGGGGCCGGGGCTTGGGGCTACACCTTC.

The CDR3 nucleotides are TGTGCCAGCAGCAACGGGGCTACAATGGCCACTGAAGCTTTCTTT. Translated, it gives CASSNGATMATEAFF. V and J are TRBV11-2 and TRBJ1-1; D is perhaps TRBD1 (5 bases). Per the germline V gene, CDR1 is SGHAT and CDR2 is FQNNGV. CDR3 length equals 15 residues. V dropped 5 bases and J dropped 4 bases, with 17 bases sitting between them.

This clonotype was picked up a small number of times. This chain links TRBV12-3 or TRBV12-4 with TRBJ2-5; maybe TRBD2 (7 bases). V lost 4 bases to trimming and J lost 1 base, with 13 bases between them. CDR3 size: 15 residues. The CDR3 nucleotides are TGTGCCAGCAGTTGGGGGGGCCTTAGCCAAGAGACCCAGTACTTC. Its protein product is CASSWGGLSQETQYF.

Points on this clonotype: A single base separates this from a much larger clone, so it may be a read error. The CDR3 sequence: CASSSRQGSTDTQYF. The CDR3 region has the DNA TGTGCCAGCAGTTCCCGACAGGGGAGCACAGATACGCAGTATTTT. J is TRBJ2-3 and V is TRBV12-3 or TRBV12-4, with 8 bases aligning to TRBD1. V trimming: 4 bases; J trimming: 0 bases; junction bases outside the gene matches: 3. The CDR3 has 15 amino acids.

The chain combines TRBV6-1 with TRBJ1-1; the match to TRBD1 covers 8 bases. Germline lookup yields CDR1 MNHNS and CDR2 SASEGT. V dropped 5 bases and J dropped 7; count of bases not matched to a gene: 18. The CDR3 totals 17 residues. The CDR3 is CASSKSPTRTGKGEAFF. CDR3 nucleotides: TGTGCCAGCAGTAAGAGCCCCACCCGGACAGGGAAGGGTGAAGCTTTCTTT.

CDR3 nucleotides: TGTGCCAGTAGTCAGAGGAACACAGATACGCAGTATTTT. It yields the protein CASSQRNTDTQYF. This sequence joins TRBV19 and TRBJ2-3, with no clear D. Germline assignment: CDR1 LNHDA and CDR2 SQIVND (reference sequence). V dropped 5 bases and J dropped 2 bases, with 8 bases sitting between them. The CDR3 length is 13 residues. Full variable domain (missing parts from reference TRBV19 and TRBJ2-3): DGGITQSPKYLFRKEGQNVTLSCEQNLNHDAMYWYRQDPGQGLRLIYYSQIVNDFQKGDIAEGYSVSREKKESFPLTVTSAQKNPTAFYLCASSQRNTDTQYFGPGTRLTVL.

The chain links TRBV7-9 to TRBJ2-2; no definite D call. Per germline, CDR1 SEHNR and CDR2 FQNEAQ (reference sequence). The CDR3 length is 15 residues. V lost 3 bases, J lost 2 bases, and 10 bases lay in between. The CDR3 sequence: CASSFSPVNTGELFF. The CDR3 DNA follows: TGTGCCAGCAGCTTCAGCCCAGTCAACACCGGGGAGCTGTTTTTT.

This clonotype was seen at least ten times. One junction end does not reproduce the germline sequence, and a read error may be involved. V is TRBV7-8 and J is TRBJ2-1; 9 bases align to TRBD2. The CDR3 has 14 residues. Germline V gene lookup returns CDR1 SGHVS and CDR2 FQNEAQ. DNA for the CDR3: TGCGCCAGCAGCTTGGGACTAGCAGTTAATGAGCAGTTCTTC. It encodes CASSLGLAVNEQFF.

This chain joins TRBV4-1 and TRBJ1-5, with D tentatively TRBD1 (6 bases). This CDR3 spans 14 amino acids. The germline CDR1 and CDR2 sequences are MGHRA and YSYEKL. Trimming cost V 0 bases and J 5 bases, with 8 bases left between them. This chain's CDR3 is CASSQDGQYQPQHF. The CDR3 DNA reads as TGCGCCAGCAGCCAAGATGGACAGTATCAGCCCCAGCATTTT.

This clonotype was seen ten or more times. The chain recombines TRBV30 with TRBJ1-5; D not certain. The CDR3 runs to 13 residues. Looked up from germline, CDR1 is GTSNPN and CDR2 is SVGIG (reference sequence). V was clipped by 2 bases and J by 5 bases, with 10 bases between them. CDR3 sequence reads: CAWSLSRDQPQHF. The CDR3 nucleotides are TGTGCCTGGAGTTTATCACGGGATCAGCCCCAGCATTTT.

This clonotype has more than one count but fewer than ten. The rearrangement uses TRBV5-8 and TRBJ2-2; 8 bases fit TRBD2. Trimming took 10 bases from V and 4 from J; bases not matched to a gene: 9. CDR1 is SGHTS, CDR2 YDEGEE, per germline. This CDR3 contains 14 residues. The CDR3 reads CACHRGGGTGELFF. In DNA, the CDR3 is TGTGCCTGCCACCGGGGGGGAGGCACCGGGGAGCTGTTTTTT.

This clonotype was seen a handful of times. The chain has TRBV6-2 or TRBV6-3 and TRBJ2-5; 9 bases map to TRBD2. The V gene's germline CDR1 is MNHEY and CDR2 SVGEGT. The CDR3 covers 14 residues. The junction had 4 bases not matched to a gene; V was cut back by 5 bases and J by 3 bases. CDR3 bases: TGTGCCAGCAGTCAACTAGCGGGCGAAGAGACCCAGTACTTC. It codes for CASSQLAGEETQYF.

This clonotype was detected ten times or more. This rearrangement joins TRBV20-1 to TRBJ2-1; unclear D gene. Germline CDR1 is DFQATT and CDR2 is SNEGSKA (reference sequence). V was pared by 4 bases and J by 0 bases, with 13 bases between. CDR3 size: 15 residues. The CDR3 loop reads CSATPPRSSYNEQFF. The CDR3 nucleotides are TGCAGTGCTACGCCCCCTAGGAGCTCCTACAATGAGCAGTTCTTC.

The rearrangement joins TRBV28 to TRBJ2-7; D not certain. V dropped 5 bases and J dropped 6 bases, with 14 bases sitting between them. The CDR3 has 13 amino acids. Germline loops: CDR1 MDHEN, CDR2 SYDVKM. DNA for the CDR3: TGTGCCAGCAGTCGACCAGGCCGATTCGAGCAGTACTTC. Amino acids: CASSRPGRFEQYF.

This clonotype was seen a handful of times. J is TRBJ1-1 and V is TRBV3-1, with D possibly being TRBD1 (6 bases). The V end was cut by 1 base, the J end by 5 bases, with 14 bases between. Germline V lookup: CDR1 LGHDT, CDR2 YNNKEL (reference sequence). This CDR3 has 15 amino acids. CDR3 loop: CASSQGFWGATEAFF. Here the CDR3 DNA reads TGTGCCAGCAGCCAAGGGTTTTGGGGGGCTACTGAAGCTTTCTTT.

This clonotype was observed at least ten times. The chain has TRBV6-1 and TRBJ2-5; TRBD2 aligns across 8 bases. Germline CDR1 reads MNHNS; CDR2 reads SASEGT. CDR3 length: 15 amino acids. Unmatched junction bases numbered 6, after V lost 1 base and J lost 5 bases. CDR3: CASSEVLREEETQYF. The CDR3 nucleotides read TGTGCCAGCAGTGAAGTACTGCGGGAGGAGGAGACCCAGTACTTC.